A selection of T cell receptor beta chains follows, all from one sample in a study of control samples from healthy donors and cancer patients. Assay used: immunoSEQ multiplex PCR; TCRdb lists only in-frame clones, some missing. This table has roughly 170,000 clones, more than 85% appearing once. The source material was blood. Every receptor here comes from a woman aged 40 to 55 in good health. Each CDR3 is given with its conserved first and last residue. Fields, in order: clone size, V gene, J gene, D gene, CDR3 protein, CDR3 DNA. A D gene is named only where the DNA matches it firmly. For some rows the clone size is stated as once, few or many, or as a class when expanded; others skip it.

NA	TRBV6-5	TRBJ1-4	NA	CASRQPKAGDEKLFF	TGTGCCAGCAGGCAACCCAAAGCAGGGGACGAAAAACTGTTTTTT
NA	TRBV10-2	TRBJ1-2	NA	CASMGGPYYGYTF	TGCGCCAGCATGGGGGGGCCCTACTATGGCTACACCTTC
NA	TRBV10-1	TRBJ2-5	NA	CASSDPGVETQYF	TGCGCCAGCAGCGACCCAGGGGTTGAGACCCAGTACTTC
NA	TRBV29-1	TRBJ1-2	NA	CSVAGNYGYTF	TGCAGCGTTGCAGGGAACTATGGCTACACCTTC
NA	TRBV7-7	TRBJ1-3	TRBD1	CASSDGQAWGNTIYF	TGTGCCAGCAGCGACGGACAGGCCTGGGGAAACACCATATATTTT
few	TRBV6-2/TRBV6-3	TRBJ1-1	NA	CASSSGSTGNTEAFF	TGTGCCAGCAGTTCGGGTTCGACAGGGAACACTGAAGCTTTCTTT
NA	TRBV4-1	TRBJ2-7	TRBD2	CASSQASGGAYEQYF	TGCGCCAGCAGCCAAGCGAGCGGGGGGGCCTACGAGCAGTACTTC
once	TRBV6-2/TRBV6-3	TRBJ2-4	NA	CASSPLLPSLKNIQYF	TGTGCCAGCAGCCCCTTACTGCCCAGCCTCAAAAACATTCAGTACTTC
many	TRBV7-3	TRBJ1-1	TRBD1	CASSLTGADTEAFF	TGTGCCAGCAGCTTGACAGGGGCGGACACTGAAGCTTTCTTT
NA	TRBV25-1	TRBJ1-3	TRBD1	CASSPSDRHTIYF	TGTGCCAGCAGTCCCTCGGACAGGCACACCATATATTTT
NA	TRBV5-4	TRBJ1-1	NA	CASSSTSPEAFF	TGTGCCAGCAGCTCGACGTCGCCTGAAGCTTTCTTT
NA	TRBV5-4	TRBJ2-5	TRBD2	CASSLGLAGQETQYF	TGTGCCAGCAGCTTGGGACTAGCGGGGCAAGAGACCCAGTACTTC
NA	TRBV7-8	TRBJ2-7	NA	CASSLGATYEQYF	TGTGCCAGCAGCTTGGGAGCCACCTACGAGCAGTACTTC
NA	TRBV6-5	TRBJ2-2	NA	CASAGQNTGELFF	TGTGCCAGCGCTGGCCAAAACACCGGGGAGCTGTTTTTT
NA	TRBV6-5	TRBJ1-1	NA	CASSLRTLSTEAFF	TGTGCCAGCAGTCTTAGGACGTTAAGCACTGAAGCTTTCTTT
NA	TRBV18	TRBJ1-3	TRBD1	CASSPLPGGTGNTIYF	TGTGCCAGCTCACCACTTCCAGGGGGGACTGGAAACACCATATATTTT
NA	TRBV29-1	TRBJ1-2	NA	CSAGSGANYGYTF	TGCAGCGCAGGATCAGGGGCCAACTATGGCTACACCTTC
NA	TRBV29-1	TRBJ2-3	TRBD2	CSGAGLAGGRGTDTQYF	TGCAGCGGGGCGGGTCTAGCGGGGGGTAGAGGGACAGATACGCAGTATTTT
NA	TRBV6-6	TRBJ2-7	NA	CASRDSGLEQYF	TGTGCCAGCAGGGACAGCGGACTCGAGCAGTACTTC
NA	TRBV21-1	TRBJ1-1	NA	CARWRRGQKNTEAFF	TGTGCCAGGTGGAGGAGGGGACAGAAGAACACTGAAGCTTTCTTT
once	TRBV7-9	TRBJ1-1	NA	CASSLQMNTEAFF	TGTGCCAGCAGCTTACAGATGAACACTGAAGCTTTCTTT
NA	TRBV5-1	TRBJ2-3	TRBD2	CASSPRTSGGPYSTDTQYF	TGCGCCAGCAGCCCGCGGACTAGCGGGGGGCCTTATAGCACAGATACGCAGTATTTT
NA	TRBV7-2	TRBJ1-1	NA	CASSLTAGSTEAFF	TGTGCCAGCAGCTTAACGGCAGGGAGCACTGAAGCTTTCTTT
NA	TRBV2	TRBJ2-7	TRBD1	CASSVDRVGEQYF	TGTGCCAGCAGTGTGGACAGGGTAGGCGAGCAGTACTTC
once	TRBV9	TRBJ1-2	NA	CASSPSKGVSYTF	TGTGCCAGCAGCCCTTCGAAGGGGGTTAGCTACACCTTC
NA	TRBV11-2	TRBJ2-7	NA	CASTSGHYSYEQYF	TGTGCCAGCACCTCGGGACACTACTCCTACGAGCAGTACTTC
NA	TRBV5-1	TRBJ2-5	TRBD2	CASSPEGLSGGGETQYF	TGCGCCAGCAGCCCCGAAGGACTTAGCGGGGGTGGAGAGACCCAGTACTTC
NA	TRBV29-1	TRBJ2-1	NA	CSVEQGANEQFF	TGCAGCGTTGAACAGGGAGCCAATGAGCAGTTCTTC
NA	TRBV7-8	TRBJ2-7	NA	CASSPHHEQYF	TGTGCCAGCAGCCCGCACCACGAGCAGTACTTC
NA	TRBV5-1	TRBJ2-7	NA	CASSLEERRLSYEQYF	TGCGCCAGCAGCTTGGAAGAGCGGCGGCTGTCCTACGAGCAGTACTTC
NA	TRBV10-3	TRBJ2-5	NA	CAISPGVGETQYF	TGTGCCATCAGCCCGGGGGTCGGAGAGACCCAGTACTTC
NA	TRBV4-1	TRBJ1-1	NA	CASSQLDTEAFF	TGCGCCAGCAGCCAATTGGACACTGAAGCTTTCTTT
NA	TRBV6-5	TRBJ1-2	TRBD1	CASSYSTGGKGYTF	TGTGCCAGCAGTTACTCGACAGGGGGGAAAGGCTACACCTTC